These 23 T cell receptor beta chains originate from one sample sequenced in a study of cytomegalovirus exposure and HLA in healthy donors. Vbeta (60) and Jbeta (13) primers were used in the PCR. Sequencing was performed with immunoSEQ multiplex PCR; in TCRdb, only in-frame clones are kept and a portion is missing. This table holds 63,000 or so clones, roughly 77% found once. The material sequenced was PBMCs. All receptors derive from a woman aged 30 to 39 in good health and CMV-seronegative.

In DNA, the CDR3 is TGTGCCAGCAGCTTATTCGTAGCTAATGAAAAACTGTTTTTT. Translation: CASSLFVANEKLFF. V and J are TRBV7-8 and TRBJ1-4; D gene unclear. There are 14 residues in the CDR3. V gave up 2 bases and J gave up 3 bases, with 7 bases separating them. In germline, CDR1 is SGHVS, CDR2 FQNEAQ.

V and J are TRBV30 and TRBJ1-2; D is undetermined. Germline loops: CDR1 GTSNPN, CDR2 SVGIG (reference sequence). The V and J ends lost 2 bases and 4 bases respectively, with 14 bases between them. The CDR3 has 14 residues. CDR3 nucleotides: TGTGCCTGGAGTCTAGGTCCGAACATCTATGGCTACACCTTC. It translates to CAWSLGPNIYGYTF.

The V gene is TRBV15, the J gene TRBJ1-5; D perhaps matches TRBD1 (6 bases). The CDR3 is 15 residues long. With 1 base removed from V and 6 bases from J, the gap between germline ends came to 13 bases. Germline CDR1 is LNHNV and CDR2 is YYDKDF (reference sequence). The CDR3, as DNA: TGTGCCACCAGCAGAGCAGGGGAGGGGGGTCAGCCCCAGCATTTT. It yields the protein CATSRAGEGGQPQHF.

J is TRBJ1-6 and V is TRBV4-1, with unresolved D. Germline V gives CDR1 MGHRA, CDR2 YSYEKL. This CDR3 is 12 amino acids long. Trimming stripped 1 base from V and 18 bases from J, with 13 bases between. The CDR3 coding sequence is TGCGCCAGCAGCCAAGCTTTCGGGAGACGCCACTTT. It is translated as CASSQAFGRRHF.

V is TRBV5-1 and J is TRBJ2-5; D may be TRBD1 (6 bases). The V and J ends lost 3 bases and 5 bases respectively, with 14 bases between them. CDR1 and CDR2 (germline): SGHRS, YFSETQ. The CDR3 extends over 14 amino acids. In nucleotides, the CDR3 is TGCGCCAGCAGCTACAGGGTCGTGGGGGAGACCCAGTACTTC. This codes for CASSYRVVGETQYF.

In its sample, this clone was seen once. The V gene is TRBV7-6, the J gene TRBJ2-6; no firm D call. The CDR3 length is 18 residues. Germline V lookup: CDR1 SGHVS, CDR2 FNYEAQ. With 5 bases removed from V and 0 bases from J, the gap between germline ends came to 17 bases. The CDR3, as DNA: TGTGCCAGCAGCCGACCGCGCAGCTCGGGCTCTGGGGCCAACGTCCTGACTTTC. Amino acid sequence: CASSRPRSSGSGANVLTF.

The rearrangement uses TRBV6-5 and TRBJ1-3; D is perhaps TRBD1 (5 bases). This CDR3 contains 15 residues. The V gene's germline CDR1 is MNHEY and CDR2 SVGAGI. V was shortened by 2 bases and J by 2 bases, with 10 bases between the two germline ends. The CDR3 here is CASSYQGFTGNTIYF. CDR3 DNA sequence: TGTGCCAGCAGTTACCAGGGATTCACTGGAAACACCATATATTTT.

The V call is TRBV6-1, the J call TRBJ1-6; D perhaps matches TRBD1 (5 bases). The germline gives CDR1 MNHNS, CDR2 SASEGT. V dropped 6 bases and J dropped 9 bases, with 15 bases sitting between them. This CDR3 spans 14 amino acids. CDR3 coding DNA: TGTGCCAGCAGAGAGACAGTGAGTTCTTCACCCCTCCACTTT. Translating it yields CASRETVSSSPLHF.

The rearrangement joins TRBV2 to TRBJ1-6; TRBD1 matches at 9 bases. Germline CDR1 is SNHLY and CDR2 is FYNNEI. The CDR3 runs 18 residues. The V gene end was trimmed by 6 bases and the J gene end by 6 bases; junction bases not matched to a gene: 15. Here the CDR3 reads CASSPPGQGVRGNSPLHF. The CDR3 DNA follows: TGTGCCAGCAGCCCTCCGGGACAGGGAGTTCGGGGTAATTCACCCCTCCACTTT. The variable domain in full, with the rest retrieved from reference TRBV2 and TRBJ1-6, is EPEVTQTPSHQVTQMGQEVILRCVPISNHLYFYWYRQILGQKVEFLVSFYNNEISEKSEIFDDQFSVERPDGSNFTLKIRSTKLEDSAMYFCASSPPGQGVRGNSPLHFGNGTRLTVT.

The chain recombines TRBV15 with TRBJ1-2; D unresolved. The CDR3 runs to 10 residues. V was shortened by 9 bases and J by 7 bases, with 9 bases between the two germline ends. Germline V gene sequence: CDR1 LNHNV, CDR2 YYDKDF (reference sequence). CDR3 sequence: CATPECGYTF. CDR3 bases: TGTGCCACACCCGAGTGTGGCTACACCTTC.

This clone was seen a handful of times. The V and J genes are TRBV30 and TRBJ2-5, with 13 bases lining up with TRBD2. The CDR3 contains 16 residues. Germline lookup yields CDR1 GTSNPN and CDR2 SVGIG (reference sequence). Losses at the gene ends were 5 bases for V and 5 bases for J; bases not matched to a gene: 11. The CDR3 DNA follows: TGTGCCTGGGATCCGGGACTAGCGGGGTATAGGGAGACCCAGTACTTC. As protein: CAWDPGLAGYRETQYF.

In its sample, this clone was seen once. V gene TRBV2 combines with J gene TRBJ2-5; 12 bases line up with TRBD2. Per the germline V gene, CDR1 is SNHLY and CDR2 is FYNNEI. CDR3 length equals 16 residues. V dropped 6 bases and J dropped 2; count of bases not matched to a gene: 7. The CDR3 sequence is CASRLLAGGSQETQYF. The CDR3 DNA reads TGTGCCAGCAGACTACTAGCGGGGGGCTCTCAAGAGACCCAGTACTTC.

CDR3 amino acids: CASSRYLEAFF. CDR3 DNA: TGTGCCAGCAGCCGCTACCTGGAAGCTTTCTTT. The chain joins TRBV11-2 to TRBJ1-1; D gene uncertain. The CDR3 has 11 residues. Trimming removed 5 bases at V and 8 bases at J, with 9 bases between. The germline CDR1 and CDR2 sequences are SGHAT and FQNNGV.

This rearrangement joins TRBV6-6 to TRBJ1-2; D unresolved. CDR1 is MNHNY, CDR2 SVGAGI, per germline (reference sequence). The length of the CDR3 is 14 residues. V was trimmed by 6 bases and J by 8 bases, leaving 19 bases between them. The CDR3 reads CASSPAGRVGGYTF. In DNA, the CDR3 is TGTGCCAGCAGCCCCGCCGGGAGGGTGGGGGGCTACACCTTC.

The rearrangement uses TRBV30 and TRBJ2-7; 7 nucleotides agree with TRBD2. The CDR3 totals 13 residues. Germline loops: CDR1 GTSNPN, CDR2 SVGIG (reference sequence). The trim removed 3 bases at V and 3 bases at J, leaving 5 bases unmatched. The CDR3 region is CAWSGGLDYEQYF. For the CDR3, the DNA is TGTGCCTGGAGCGGTGGACTAGACTACGAGCAGTACTTC.

The chain combines TRBV6-5 with TRBJ2-5; perhaps TRBD1 as D (5 bases). Trimming cost V 5 bases and J 4 bases, with 11 bases left between them. The CDR3 is 13 amino acids. CDR1 is MNHEY and CDR2 is SVGAGI in the germline V gene. CDR3 DNA sequence: TGTGCCAGCAGTCAGGGCTGGGGAGAGACCCAGTACTTC. It encodes CASSQGWGETQYF.

The gene calls are TRBV30 and TRBJ1-2, with 8 bases that match TRBD1. Germline CDR1 is GTSNPN and CDR2 is SVGIG (reference sequence). V was clipped by 0 bases and J by 6 bases; unmatched bases: 6. The CDR3 runs 14 residues. The CDR3 coding sequence is TGTGCCTGGAGTGTATTTTCAGGGGGCAATGGCTACACCTTC. It encodes CAWSVFSGGNGYTF.

This CDR3 reads CSVGRGELYGYTF. CDR3 DNA sequence: TGCAGCGTTGGTCGGGGGGAGCTCTATGGCTACACCTTC. The chain has TRBV29-1 and TRBJ1-2; weak D call: TRBD1 (5 bases). The ends were cut back, 4 bases at V and 4 bases at J, with 13 bases in the middle. Germline loops: CDR1 SQVTM, CDR2 ANQGSEA. CDR3 length: 13 amino acids.

The rearrangement links TRBV30 to TRBJ2-1, with D perhaps TRBD2 (5 bases). The CDR3 covers 14 residues. The V gene's germline CDR1 is GTSNPN and CDR2 SVGIG (reference sequence). The V end lost 5 bases, the J end lost 7 bases, and 18 bases lay between the germline ends. The CDR3, as DNA: TGTGCCTGGGGAGGCGTAGGGAGACTGAATGAGCAGTTCTTC. Translation gives CAWGGVGRLNEQFF.

The chain has TRBV10-2 and TRBJ1-6; 8 bases match TRBD1. V trimming: 6 bases; J trimming: 5 bases; junction bases outside the gene matches: 0. There are 13 residues in the CDR3. CDR1 is WSHSY, CDR2 SAAADI, per germline. This chain's CDR3 is CASRDRDNSPLHF. The DNA of the CDR3 is TGCGCCAGCAGGGACAGGGATAATTCACCCCTCCACTTT.

This chain links TRBV6-5 with TRBJ2-7; 7 positions agree with TRBD1. CDR3 length: 14 amino acids. Germline V gives CDR1 MNHEY, CDR2 SVGAGI. V gave up 7 bases and J gave up 0 bases; unmatched junction bases: 6. The CDR3 DNA sequence: TGTGCCAGCACTGACAGGGCGAGCTCCTACGAGCAGTACTTC. This translates into CASTDRASSYEQYF.

This chain joins TRBV30 and TRBJ1-5, with D unresolved. The germline V gene encodes CDR1 GTSNPN and CDR2 SVGIG (reference sequence). The V end lost 0 bases, the J end lost 3 bases, and 9 bases lay between the germline ends. This CDR3 has 14 amino acids. CDR3 sequence: CAWSVLEFNQPQHF. The CDR3 bases are TGTGCCTGGAGTGTACTGGAGTTCAATCAGCCCCAGCATTTT. Drawing the rest from reference TRBV30 and TRBJ1-5, the complete variable domain is SQTIHQWPATLVQPVGSPLSLECTVEGTSNPNLYWYRQAAGRGLQLLFYSVGIGQISSEVPQNLSASRPQDRQFILSSKKLLLSDSGFYLCAWSVLEFNQPQHFGDGTRLSIL.

This clone has a single count. J is TRBJ1-2 and V is TRBV28; D might be TRBD1 (6 bases). The V end lost 6 bases, the J end lost 8 bases, and 13 bases lay between the germline ends. This CDR3 is built from 12 residues. In germline, CDR1 is MDHEN, CDR2 SYDVKM. CDR3 DNA sequence: TGTGCCAGCAGAACTACAGGGCCCGGCTACACCTTC. Translation gives CASRTTGPGYTF.